This passage covers 21 T cell receptor beta chains from one sample sequenced in a study of T cell responses to AZD1222 COVID-19 vaccine. Sequencing was performed with immunoSEQ multiplex PCR; in TCRdb, only in-frame clones are kept and a portion is missing. The profile shows around 180,000 clones, almost 95% of them singletons. This material consisted of peripheral blood, taken on day 0 of AZD1222 vaccination. These receptors originate from an adult in good health.

This chain connects TRBV27 to TRBJ2-5, with 8 bases aligning to TRBD2. CDR1 MNHEY and CDR2 SMNVEV come from the germline V gene (reference sequence). The CDR3 length is 16 residues. With 0 bases clipped from V and 4 bases from J, the junction kept 7 bases outside the gene matches. CDR3 loop: CASSLSPAGVGETQYF. The DNA of the CDR3 is TGTGCCAGCAGTTTATCCCCAGCGGGAGTAGGAGAGACCCAGTACTTC.

The chain links TRBV11-2 to TRBJ1-2; possibly TRBD1 for D (5 bases). The CDR3 runs 13 residues. CDR1 is SGHAT and CDR2 is FQNNGV in the germline V gene. Deletions cut 5 bases from V and 4 bases from J, with 11 bases between. CDR3 region: CASSRGGVYGYTF. The CDR3 region has the DNA TGTGCCAGCAGCCGCGGGGGTGTCTATGGCTACACCTTC.

The CDR3 region has the DNA TGCAGCGTTGAATCCGGGGCCAACGTCCTGACTTTC. Translation gives CSVESGANVLTF. This chain joins TRBV29-1 and TRBJ2-6; unclear D gene. CDR1 SQVTM and CDR2 ANQGSEA come from the germline V gene. With 2 bases removed from V and 4 bases from J, the gap between germline ends came to 3 bases. CDR3 length: 12 amino acids. Full variable domain (remainder filled in from reference TRBV29-1 and TRBJ2-6): SAVISQKPSRDICQRGTSLTIQCQVDSQVTMMFWYRQQPGQSLTLIATANQGSEATYESGFVIDKFPISRPNLTFSTLTVSNMSPEDSSIYLCSVESGANVLTFGAGSRLTVL.

The genes are TRBV7-2 and TRBJ2-1, with D possibly called TRBD1 or TRBD2 (5 bases each). The CDR3 totals 15 residues. CDR1 SGHTA and CDR2 FQGNSA come from the germline V gene. Trimming removed 6 bases at V and 1 base at J, with 13 bases between. Here the CDR3 DNA reads TGTGCCAGCAGGGGGGACGCGACATCCTACAATGAGCAGTTCTTC. It translates to CASRGDATSYNEQFF.

Only a few counts were recorded for this clone. The rearrangement uses TRBV18 and TRBJ2-7, with TRBD2 matching over 9 bases. Trimming took 3 bases from V and 0 from J; bases not matched to a gene: 3. This CDR3 spans 15 amino acids. CDR1 and CDR2 from the germline V gene are KGHSH and LQKENI. The CDR3 region is CASSPAGGSSYEQYF. DNA for the CDR3: TGTGCCAGCTCACCTGCGGGAGGGAGCTCCTACGAGCAGTACTTC.

The J gene is TRBJ1-2, the V gene TRBV29-1; D gene uncertain. V gave up 1 base and J gave up 8 bases, with 11 bases separating them. The CDR3 spans 12 residues. Germline V gene sequence: CDR1 SQVTM, CDR2 ANQGSEA. CDR3 loop: CSVEVIARGYTF. Here the CDR3 DNA reads TGCAGCGTTGAAGTCATAGCTAGAGGCTACACCTTC.

V usage is TRBV7-9 and J usage is TRBJ1-1; D call uncertain. CDR3 size: 13 residues. Trimming stripped 1 base from V and 2 bases from J, with 5 bases between. CDR1 and CDR2 from the germline V gene are SEHNR and FQNEAQ (reference sequence). DNA for the CDR3: TGTGCCAGCAGCTTAGAGGGTAACACTGAAGCTTTCTTT. Its translation is CASSLEGNTEAFF.

The chain employs TRBV27 and TRBJ2-2, with 12 bases fitting TRBD2. Looked up from germline, CDR1 is MNHEY and CDR2 is SMNVEV (reference sequence). The CDR3 contains 15 residues. V lost 5 bases and J lost 6; bases outside the gene matches: 4. The CDR3 loop reads CASSPTSGSAGELFF. CDR3 nucleotides: TGTGCCAGCAGTCCGACTAGCGGGAGTGCCGGGGAGCTGTTTTTT.

This clone was seen only once. V usage is TRBV10-3 and J usage is TRBJ1-2; 11 nucleotides align to TRBD1. The CDR3 is made up of 14 amino acids. V lost 4 bases, J lost 6 bases, and 4 bases stayed unmatched. CDR1 and CDR2 (germline): ENHRY, SYGVKD. The CDR3 is CAISGWTGGDGYTF. In DNA form, the CDR3 reads TGTGCCATCAGTGGCTGGACAGGGGGCGATGGCTACACCTTC.

This clone has just one count. This sequence joins TRBV19 and TRBJ2-1; 9 bases line up with TRBD1. This CDR3 contains 15 residues. V gave up 3 bases and J gave up 7 bases; unmatched junction bases: 7. Germline V CDR1 and CDR2: LNHDA, SQIVND (reference sequence). The CDR3, as DNA: TGTGCCAGTAGTATCTGGGGACAGGGAGGTAATGAGCAGTTCTTC. It encodes CASSIWGQGGNEQFF.

The J gene is TRBJ2-2, the V gene TRBV9; D is perhaps TRBD1 or TRBD2 (5 bases each). The length of the CDR3 is 15 residues. Germline V gene lookup returns CDR1 SGDLS and CDR2 YYNGEE. V lost 0 bases and J lost 6, with 12 bases in between. CDR3 DNA: TGTGCCAGCAGCGTAGTAGGGACGGGTTCCGGGGAGCTGTTTTTT. Translated, it gives CASSVVGTGSGELFF.

The gene calls are TRBV7-9 and TRBJ1-1; D remains ambiguous. Germline CDR1 SEHNR, CDR2 FQNEAQ (reference sequence). Trimming pared 3 bases from V and 0 bases from J, leaving 11 bases between. This CDR3 is built from 15 residues. In nucleotides, the CDR3 is TGTGCCAGCAGCTTGTCCGGGAACATGAACACTGAAGCTTTCTTT. Translation: CASSLSGNMNTEAFF.

This clone was recorded once. V is TRBV6-5 and J is TRBJ2-2; D is unclear. This CDR3 spans 13 amino acids. The germline CDR1 and CDR2 sequences are MNHEY and SVGAGI. V was trimmed by 7 bases and J by 2 bases, leaving 8 bases between them. CDR3 region: CASMVGNTGELFF. The CDR3 region has the DNA TGTGCCAGCATGGTCGGAAACACCGGGGAGCTGTTTTTT.

CDR3 residues: CASRATGKSGELFF. DNA of the CDR3: TGTGCCAGCAGAGCCACAGGGAAGTCCGGGGAGCTGTTTTTT. The chain couples TRBV2 to TRBJ2-2, with D possibly matching TRBD1 (6 bases). In germline, CDR1 is SNHLY, CDR2 FYNNEI. V was pared by 6 bases and J by 6 bases, with 14 bases between. The CDR3 has 14 amino acids.

As concerns this clone: Here the CDR3 omits its conserved ending phenylalanine or tryptophan, so a read error is the likely source. The limits of the CDR3 on the DNA are not certain, so only TCRdb's listed CDR3 is given. This chain links TRBV4-3 with TRBJ2-7; the D call in the table, TRBD1, was not verified against the DNA. The CDR3 totals 11 residues, both ends included. Germline values: CDR1 LGHNA, CDR2 YSLEER. CDR3 amino acids: CASKRSGTGQG.

In its sample, this clone was seen once. The chain couples TRBV7-9 to TRBJ2-1; a weak D match, TRBD2 (5 bases). There are 15 residues in the CDR3. V was pared by 0 bases and J by 5 bases, with 11 bases between. The V gene's germline CDR1 is SEHNR and CDR2 FQNEAQ (reference sequence). CDR3 in amino acids: CASSLAGVGHNEQFF. Here the CDR3 DNA reads TGTGCCAGCAGCTTAGCGGGAGTCGGCCACAATGAGCAGTTCTTC.

The chain joins TRBV20-1 to TRBJ2-1; D not resolved. CDR1 is DFQATT and CDR2 is SNEGSKA in the germline V gene (reference sequence). With 5 bases removed from V and 6 bases from J, the gap between germline ends came to 5 bases. The CDR3 runs 10 residues. CDR3 bases: TGCAGTGCTCAATTCAATGAGCAGTTCTTC. Its translation is CSAQFNEQFF.

The genes are TRBV19 and TRBJ1-5; D is unresolved. This CDR3 region has 16 residues. V was clipped by 3 bases and J by 0 bases, with 12 bases between them. The germline CDR1 and CDR2 sequences are LNHDA and SQIVND (reference sequence). This CDR3 reads CASSIVGRYSNQPQHF. CDR3 nucleotide sequence: TGTGCCAGTAGTATCGTTGGCAGATATAGCAATCAGCCCCAGCATTTT.

This clone appeared a single time. V usage is TRBV15 and J usage is TRBJ2-7; D remains unclear. V lost 1 base, J lost 1 base, and 5 bases lay in between. CDR1 and CDR2 from the germline V gene are LNHNV and YYDKDF (reference sequence). The CDR3 is 13 amino acids. CDR3 loop: CATSRGRSYEQYF. The CDR3 DNA reads TGTGCCACCAGCAGAGGTCGTTCCTACGAGCAGTACTTC.

The J gene is TRBJ1-3, the V gene TRBV11-2; D unclear. Trimming took 1 base from V and 1 from J, leaving 5 bases between them. The CDR3 runs 14 residues. Germline V lookup: CDR1 SGHAT, CDR2 FQNNGV. The CDR3 DNA reads TGTGCCAGCAGCTTAGGTGGGTCTGGAAACACCATATATTTT. As protein: CASSLGGSGNTIYF. The full variable domain, rest sourced from reference TRBV11-2 and TRBJ1-3, is EAGVAQSPRYKIIEKRQSVAFWCNPISGHATLYWYQQILGQGPKLLIQFQNNGVVDDSQLPKDRFSAERLKGVDSTLKIQPAKLEDSAVYLCASSLGGSGNTIYFGEGSWLTVV.

V and J are TRBV19 and TRBJ1-2; 7 bases map to TRBD1. V dropped 3 bases and J dropped 3; count of bases not matched to a gene: 10. CDR3 size: 16 residues. The germline V gene has CDR1 LNHDA and CDR2 SQIVND (reference sequence). CDR3 nucleotides: TGTGCCAGTAGTATCCTACGACAGGGAACCGACTATGGCTACACCTTC. As protein: CASSILRQGTDYGYTF.